This T cell receptor (beta chain) comes out of a study of shared clonotypes between healthy human individuals. 200 to 250 ng DNA, 30,000 or so T cell genomes, went into each sorted-subset replicate PCR. The repertoire was sequenced with immunoSEQ multiplex PCR; TCRdb's copy has only in-frame clones and lacks some. The table records approximately 2.5 million clones, under 95% of them present only once. This clone came up a few times. The same CDR3 is also encoded by other DNA sequences in this sample. The sequence derives from a man between 18 and 29 years old in good health. Some clones in this sample may be carry-over from other donors' samples. The sequencing input was naive CD4+ T cells from PBMCs. As to subset: CD45RA+ positively selected.

CDR3 region: CASSEGREAFF. The CDR3 coding sequence is TGTGCCAGCAGTGAAGGGAGGGAAGCTTTCTTT. The gene calls are TRBV2 and TRBJ1-1, with D hard to call. CDR1 is SNHLY, CDR2 FYNNEI, per germline. V was pared by 1 base and J by 8 bases, with 5 bases between. This CDR3 spans 11 amino acids.